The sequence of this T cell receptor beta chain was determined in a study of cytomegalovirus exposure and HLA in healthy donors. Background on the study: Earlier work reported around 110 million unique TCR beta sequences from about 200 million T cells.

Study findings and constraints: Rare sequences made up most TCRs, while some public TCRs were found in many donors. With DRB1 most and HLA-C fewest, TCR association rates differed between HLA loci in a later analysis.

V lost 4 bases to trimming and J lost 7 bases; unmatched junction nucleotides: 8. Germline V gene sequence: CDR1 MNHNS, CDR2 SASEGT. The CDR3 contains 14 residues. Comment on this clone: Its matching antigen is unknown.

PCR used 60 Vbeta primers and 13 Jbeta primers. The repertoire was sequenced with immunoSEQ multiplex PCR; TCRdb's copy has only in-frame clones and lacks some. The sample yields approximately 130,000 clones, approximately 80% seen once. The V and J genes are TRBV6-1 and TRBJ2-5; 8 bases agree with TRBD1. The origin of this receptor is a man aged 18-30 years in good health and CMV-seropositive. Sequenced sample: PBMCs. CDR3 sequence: CASSGTGPGSTQYF. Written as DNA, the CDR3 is TGTGCCAGCAGTGGGACAGGGCCAGGGTCGACCCAGTACTTC.